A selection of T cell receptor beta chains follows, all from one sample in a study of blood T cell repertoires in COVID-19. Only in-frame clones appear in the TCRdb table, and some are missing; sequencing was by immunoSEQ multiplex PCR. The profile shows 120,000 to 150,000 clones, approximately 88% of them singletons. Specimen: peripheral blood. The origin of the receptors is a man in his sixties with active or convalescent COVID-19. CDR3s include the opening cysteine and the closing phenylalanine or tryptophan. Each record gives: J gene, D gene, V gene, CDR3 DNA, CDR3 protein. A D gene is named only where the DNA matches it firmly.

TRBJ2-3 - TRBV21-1 TGTGCCAGCAGCAAACAGAAACAGGCGCAGTGCACAGATACGCAGTATTTT CASSKQKQAQCTDTQYF
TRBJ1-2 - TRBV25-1 TGTGCCAGCAGTGAATTGAGAAACTATGGCTACACCTTC CASSELRNYGYTF
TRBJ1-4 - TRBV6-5 TGTGCCAGCAGTTACTCGACTGGGACTAATGAAAAACTGTTTTTT CASSYSTGTNEKLFF
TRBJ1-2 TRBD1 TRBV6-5 TGTGCCAACGAGGGAGGGGACAGGGCATATGGCTACACCTTC CANEGGDRAYGYTF
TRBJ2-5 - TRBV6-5 - CASSFGQGASHF
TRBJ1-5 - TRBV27 TGTGCCAGCAGTTTGGACAGAGATCAGCCCCAGCATTTT CASSLDRDQPQHF
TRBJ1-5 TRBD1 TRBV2 TGTGCCAGCAGTGTACGACAGGGTAGCAATCAGCCCCAGCATTTT CASSVRQGSNQPQHF
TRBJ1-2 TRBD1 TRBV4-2 TGTGCCAGCAGCCACACCGACAGGGGGGGTACTAACTATGGCTACACCTTC CASSHTDRGGTNYGYTF
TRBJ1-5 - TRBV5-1 TGCGCCAGCAGCTTGGGAGGGGGAAGCAATCAGCCCCAGCATTTT CASSLGGGSNQPQHF
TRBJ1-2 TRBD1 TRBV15 TGTGCCACCAGCCGCCGACAGGGTGGGTATGGCTACACCTTC CATSRRQGGYGYTF
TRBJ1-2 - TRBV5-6 TGTGCCAGCAGCTTGGGCACGTCCAGTGGCTACACCTTC CASSLGTSSGYTF
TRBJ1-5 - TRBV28 TGTGCCAGCAGTTGGTCCTCGGGGTCTCCCTCCCAGCCCCAGCATTTT CASSWSSGSPSQPQHF
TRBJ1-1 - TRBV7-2 TGTGCCAGCAGCCTGACAGGGAACACTGAAGCTTTCTTT CASSLTGNTEAFF
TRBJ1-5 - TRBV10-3 TGTGCCATCAGTGAGTCGGTGCAGAATAGCAATCAGCCCCAGCATTTT CAISESVQNSNQPQHF
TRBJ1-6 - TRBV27 TGTGCCAGCAGTTTTAGGCCCCAGGGCTCCTATAATTCACCCCTCCACTTT CASSFRPQGSYNSPLHF
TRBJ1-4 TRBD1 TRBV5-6 TGTGCCAGCAGCTTGACTGGGACAGGTGGTGAAAAACTGTTTTTT CASSLTGTGGEKLFF
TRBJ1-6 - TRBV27 TGTGCCAGCCTCCTGAATTCACCCCTCCACTTT CASLLNSPLHF
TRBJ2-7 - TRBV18 TGTGCCAGCTCACCAGGGCATAAGAGCTCCTACGAGCAGTACTTC CASSPGHKSSYEQYF
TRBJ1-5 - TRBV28 TGTGCCAGCAGCCACAATCAGCCCCAGCATTTT CASSHNQPQHF
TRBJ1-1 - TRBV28 TGTGCCAGCACCCAGAACACTGAAGCTTTCTTT CASTQNTEAFF
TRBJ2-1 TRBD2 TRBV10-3 TGTGCCATCAGCGGAGCGGGAGGGTGGAATGAGCAGTTCTTC CAISGAGGWNEQFF
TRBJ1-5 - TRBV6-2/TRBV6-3 TGTGCCAGCAGTTACCGGGTCGTGCTGAGCAATCAGCCCCAGCATTTT CASSYRVVLSNQPQHF